Listed here are 5 T cell receptor beta chains from one sample, sequenced in a study of blood T cells in healthy people across ages. A second PCR, run for about 7 to 11 cycles, used a sample-barcoded 5' primer plus a J-beta primer mix. MiXCR, run by TCRdb on the 5' RACE reads, gives a single entry per CDR3 protein. The sample holds approximately 810,000 distinct CDR3 sequences; around 30% are singletons and the top ten take roughly 17%. The material sequenced was blood. Source of these receptors: a woman aged 80 or over in good health.

This clonotype was counted at least ten times. This rearrangement joins TRBV7-2 to TRBJ2-6, with D perhaps TRBD2 (5 bases). V gave up 1 base and J gave up 0 bases, with 7 bases separating them. The CDR3 consists of 16 residues. CDR1 is SGHTA, CDR2 FQGNSA, per germline. The chain's CDR3 is CASSLVGSSGANVLTF. The CDR3 bases are TGTGCCAGCAGCTTAGTAGGGAGCTCTGGGGCCAACGTCCTGACTTTC.

To note about this clonotype: A much bigger clone sits one base away, suggesting this may be a read error. A read error is likely, as this CDR3 ends without the conserved phenylalanine or tryptophan. The chain links TRBV20-1 to TRBJ1-2; TRBD1 aligns across 7 bases. The germline CDR1 and CDR2 sequences are DFQATT and SNEGSKA (reference sequence). Trimming at V came to 4 bases and at J to 7 bases, leaving 6 bases not matched to a gene. The CDR3 sequence is 12 residues long. The CDR3, as DNA: TGCAGTGCTACGACAGGGCCATCTGGCTACACCGTC. This sequence encodes CSATTGPSGYTV.

Of note for this clonotype: A read error may explain this, as a much larger clone is one base away. The chain has TRBV11-2 and TRBJ2-1; TRBD2 aligns across 8 bases. CDR1 is SGHAT, CDR2 FQNNGV, per germline. This CDR3 region has 15 residues. CDR3 in amino acids: CAGSFQRGPRDEQFF. CDR3 nucleotides: TGTGCCGGCAGTTTCCAGCGGGGGCCCCGGGATGAGCAGTTCTTC.

This clonotype was counted many times. The chain employs TRBV11-2 and TRBJ1-2; no reliable D call. From germline, CDR1 is SGHAT and CDR2 FQNNGV. Trimming cost V 4 bases and J 8 bases, with 20 bases left between them. The CDR3 covers 15 residues. CDR3 region: CASSSNWEGLSGYTF. DNA for the CDR3: TGTGCCAGCAGCTCCAATTGGGAGGGCTTGAGCGGCTACACCTTC.

The chain carries TRBV5-5 and TRBJ2-7; 14 bases line up with TRBD2. TRBJ2-5 matches the DNA end more closely, so the J call is doubtful. The V gene's germline CDR1 is SGHKS and CDR2 YYEKEE (reference sequence). The CDR3 covers 16 residues. Here the CDR3 DNA reads TGTGCCAGCAGCACGGGGACTAGCGGGAGCGGGGAGACCCAGTACTTC. Encoded protein: CASSTGTSGSGETQYF.